These 4 T cell receptor beta chains originate from one sample sequenced in a study of CD8+CD57+ T cells in acquired aplastic anemia. TCR beta VDJ and CDR3 profiling used genomic DNA as template. TCRdb reprocessed the reads with MiXCR, giving one entry per CDR3 protein. The sample includes about 200,000 distinct CDR3 sequences, over 40% of them seen just once. Patients picked for sequencing had shown CD8+CD57+ cell expansion detected by flow cytometry. Sequencing used sorted CD4+, CD8+, or CD8+CD57+ T cells (not recorded which) from PBMCs. These receptors originate from a human donor with aplastic anemia.

V is TRBV9 and J is TRBJ2-7; no reliable D call. Germline-derived CDR1 and CDR2 are SGDLS and YYNGEE. This CDR3 spans 15 amino acids. Trimming removed 0 bases from V and 3 bases from J, with 13 bases in between. CDR3 sequence (DNA): TGTGCCAGCAGCGTAGCTCTCGGCCCCTACTACGAGCAGTACTTC. Translating gives CASSVALGPYYEQYF.

This clonotype has ten or more counts. This chain connects TRBV5-1 to TRBJ1-1, with a weak D call TRBD1 (5 bases). Deletions cut 4 bases from V and 3 bases from J, with 13 bases between. CDR3 length: 14 amino acids. Germline V gives CDR1 SGHRS, CDR2 YFSETQ. Written as DNA, the CDR3 is TGCGCCAGCAGCCCGGCGGCGGGGGACACTGAAGCTTTCTTT. Encoded protein: CASSPAAGDTEAFF.

This clonotype occurred many times. The J gene is TRBJ1-6, the V gene TRBV12-5; D remains unclear. V was clipped by 7 bases and J by 11 bases, with 12 bases between them. The CDR3 is 12 residues long. Germline-derived CDR1 and CDR2 are LGHNT and FRNRAP. The CDR3 reads CASAHPDAPLHF. CDR3 coding DNA: TGTGCTAGTGCTCATCCGGACGCACCCCTCCACTTT.

The V gene is TRBV19, the J gene TRBJ1-4; no clear D gene. In germline, CDR1 is LNHDA, CDR2 SQIVND (reference sequence). The CDR3 length is 13 residues. Trimming stripped 5 bases from V and 5 bases from J, with 9 bases between. The CDR3 here is CASSVGPNEKLFF. In DNA, the CDR3 is TGTGCCAGTAGTGTCGGTCCGAATGAAAAACTGTTTTTT.